A single sample gave rise to the 32 T cell receptor beta chains below, sequenced in a study of cytomegalovirus exposure and HLA in healthy donors. This PCR relied on a set of 60 Vbeta primers and 13 Jbeta primers. Clones were read by immunoSEQ multiplex PCR, and TCRdb kept only the in-frame ones, dropping some. The sample lists roughly 200,000 clones, 79% occurring once. Specimen: PBMCs. The source of these receptors is a girl aged 10-17 years in good health and CMV-seropositive.

In the case of this clone: The same CDR3 is also encoded by other DNA sequences in this sample. V gene TRBV6-5 combines with J gene TRBJ2-7; TRBD2 matches 11 bases. V shed 3 bases, J shed 1 base, and the junction held 2 bases outside the gene matches. The CDR3 is made up of 15 amino acids. Looked up from germline, CDR1 is MNHEY and CDR2 is SVGAGI. This CDR3 is CASSYGTSGSYEQYF. For the CDR3, the DNA is TGTGCCAGCAGTTATGGGACTAGCGGATCCTACGAGCAGTACTTC.

This clone was detected only once. V is TRBV10-3 and J is TRBJ1-4; D is ambiguous. V was pared by 3 bases and J by 3 bases, with 11 bases between. The germline V gene encodes CDR1 ENHRY and CDR2 SYGVKD. The CDR3 contains 15 residues. The CDR3 region is CAISDSPTSNEKLFF. DNA for the CDR3: TGTGCCATCAGTGATTCCCCTACCTCTAATGAAAAACTGTTTTTT.

The rearrangement links TRBV6-6 to TRBJ1-5, with TRBD1 as a possible D gene (6 bases). The germline V gene has CDR1 MNHNY and CDR2 SVGAGI (reference sequence). Trimming took 6 bases from V and 7 from J, leaving 19 bases between them. This CDR3 has 15 amino acids. The CDR3 sequence is CASRRSQGGEQPQHF. Here the CDR3 DNA reads TGTGCCAGCAGAAGGTCACAGGGAGGGGAGCAGCCCCAGCATTTT.

V and J are TRBV7-9 and TRBJ2-7, with D perhaps matching TRBD1 (6 bases). Trimming removed 1 base from V and 6 bases from J, with 7 bases in between. The CDR3 sequence is 12 residues long. Germline values: CDR1 SEHNR, CDR2 FQNEAQ (reference sequence). CDR3: CASSLVDSEQYF. CDR3 coding DNA: TGTGCCAGCAGCTTAGTGGACAGCGAGCAGTACTTC.

The chain carries TRBV7-7 and TRBJ2-2, with 7 bases fitting TRBD1. V shed 2 bases, J shed 4 bases, and the junction held 10 bases outside the gene matches. CDR1 is SSHAT, CDR2 FNYEAQ, per germline (reference sequence). The CDR3 has 17 residues. This chain's CDR3 is CASSLSRGGSGTGELFF. The CDR3 DNA is TGTGCCAGCAGCTTAAGTCGAGGGGGCAGCGGCACCGGGGAGCTGTTTTTT.

In regard to this clone: Compared with germline, one end of the junction differs, possibly owing to a read error. The chain has TRBV7-9 and TRBJ2-1; D might be TRBD2 (5 bases). Germline V lookup: CDR1 SEHNR, CDR2 FQNEAQ (reference sequence). There are 13 residues in the CDR3. CDR3 nucleotide sequence: TGTTCCAGCACTCCCCCCGGGGTCGATGAGCAGTTCTTC. Its protein product is CSSTPPGVDEQFF.

The chain carries TRBV4-3 and TRBJ2-3; 8 nucleotides line up with TRBD1. This CDR3 comprises 17 residues. The ends lost 3 bases at V and 0 bases at J; junction bases unmatched: 8. Per germline, CDR1 LGHNA and CDR2 YSLEER. The CDR3 reads CASSQGTGTTSTDTQYF. The CDR3 bases are TGCGCCAGCAGCCAGGGGACAGGCACCACTAGCACAGATACGCAGTATTTT.

V usage is TRBV11-2 and J usage is TRBJ2-5; TRBD2 might be the D (6 bases). The V end lost 5 bases, the J end lost 5 bases, and 12 bases lay between the germline ends. This CDR3 contains 13 residues. Germline assignment: CDR1 SGHAT and CDR2 FQNNGV. CDR3 nucleotide sequence: TGTGCCAGCAGCGCCGGGAGTGCGGAGACCCAGTACTTC. This sequence encodes CASSAGSAETQYF.

The rearrangement links TRBV7-2 to TRBJ2-7; the D gene is possibly TRBD1 (6 bases). The germline V gene has CDR1 SGHTA and CDR2 FQGNSA. This CDR3 spans 13 amino acids. The germline V and J ends were trimmed by 4 bases and 0 bases, with 7 bases remaining between them. The CDR3 DNA is TGTGCCAGCAGCTGGGGACACTCCTACGAGCAGTACTTC. Translation gives CASSWGHSYEQYF.

V and J are TRBV29-1 and TRBJ1-4, with D perhaps matching TRBD1 (5 bases). The germline CDR1 and CDR2 sequences are SQVTM and ANQGSEA. This CDR3 has 16 residues. The V end was cut by 4 bases, the J end by 0 bases, with 15 bases between. The CDR3 DNA reads TGCAGCGTTGGAGACGGCAGGGTTGCAACTAATGAAAAACTGTTTTTT. This encodes CSVGDGRVATNEKLFF.

V and J are TRBV2 and TRBJ1-4, with D possibly being TRBD1 (6 bases). The V end was cut by 7 bases, the J end by 5 bases, with 11 bases between. Looked up from germline, CDR1 is SNHLY and CDR2 is FYNNEI. The CDR3 covers 13 residues. The CDR3 bases are TGTGCCAGCAAGGGGGTGAGAAATGAAAAACTGTTTTTT. Its translation is CASKGVRNEKLFF.

This clone appeared once. This chain connects TRBV7-2 to TRBJ2-3; TRBD2 aligns across 8 bases. CDR1 and CDR2 from the germline V gene are SGHTA and FQGNSA. This CDR3 contains 15 residues. The V segment lost 3 bases and the J segment 2 bases; nucleotides outside the gene matches: 4. CDR3 DNA: TGTGCCAGCAGCTTCGGGGGGGGGTCCACAGATACGCAGTATTTT. It codes for CASSFGGGSTDTQYF. Full variable domain (outside the CDR3, taken from reference TRBV7-2 and TRBJ2-3): GAGVSQSPSNKVTEKGKDVELRCDPISGHTALYWYRQSLGQGLEFLIYFQGNSAPDKSGLPSDRFSAERTGGSVSTLTIQRTQQEDSAVYLCASSFGGGSTDTQYFGPGTRLTVL.

The CDR3 region has the DNA TGTGCCAGCAGTTACGGCTTTGGAAACACCATATATTTT. It is translated as CASSYGFGNTIYF. The chain links TRBV6-6 to TRBJ1-3; unclear D gene. This CDR3 contains 13 residues. Per germline, CDR1 MNHNY and CDR2 SVGAGI (reference sequence). Trimming removed 2 bases at V and 3 bases at J, with 5 bases between.

The CDR3 sequence is CASSANRVSAGEQFF. CDR3 bases: TGTGCCAGCAGCGCTAATCGGGTTTCCGCGGGTGAGCAGTTCTTC. The chain has TRBV9 and TRBJ2-1, with D maybe TRBD2 (5 bases). V was pared by 3 bases and J by 9 bases, with 19 bases between. This CDR3 is built from 15 residues. In germline, CDR1 is SGDLS, CDR2 YYNGEE.

The CDR3 loop is CASTSPGQGGPNYGYTF. CDR3 DNA sequence: TGTGCCAGCACCTCCCCGGGACAGGGTGGACCTAACTATGGCTACACCTTC. The V call is TRBV27, the J call TRBJ1-2, with TRBD1 matching over 9 bases. There are 17 residues in the CDR3. Germline-derived CDR1 and CDR2 are MNHEY and SMNVEV (reference sequence). The ends lost 7 bases at V and 0 bases at J; junction bases unmatched: 12.

This clone showed up just a few times. The V call is TRBV14, the J call TRBJ2-5; TRBD2 aligns across 7 bases. CDR1 and CDR2 (germline): SGHDN, FVKESK. Germline trimming cut 2 bases from V and 12 bases from J; bases unmatched to any gene: 12. This CDR3 comprises 14 residues. Written as DNA, the CDR3 is TGTGCCAGCAGCCAAACGTACTCTAGCGGAAAGGAGTACTTC. Its protein is CASSQTYSSGKEYF.

Only a few counts were recorded for this clone. The chain combines TRBV11-3 with TRBJ2-7; D is perhaps TRBD2 (6 bases). Per the germline V gene, CDR1 is SGHNT and CDR2 is YENEEA. The V gene lost 5 bases and the J gene lost 2 bases, with 19 bases spanning the gap. This CDR3 has 16 amino acids. In nucleotides, the CDR3 is TGTGCCAGCAGCCCCGGGGGTAGCGGAGACGCCTACGAGCAGTACTTC. Amino acids: CASSPGGSGDAYEQYF.

This chain links TRBV7-8 with TRBJ1-3; the match to TRBD1 covers 7 bases. The CDR3 has 14 amino acids. The V segment lost 5 bases and the J segment 4 bases; nucleotides outside the gene matches: 5. Per the germline V gene, CDR1 is SGHVS and CDR2 is FQNEAQ. The CDR3 is CASSTRQGGNTIYF. The CDR3 coding sequence is TGTGCCAGCAGCACCCGACAGGGAGGAAACACCATATATTTT.

V is TRBV5-1 and J is TRBJ2-1, with 13 positions matching TRBD2. V trimming: 4 bases; J trimming: 4 bases; junction bases outside the gene matches: 2. The CDR3 is 15 residues long. Germline CDR1 is SGHRS and CDR2 is YFSETQ. In DNA, the CDR3 is TGCGCCAGCAGCGTGGGACTAGCGGGGTACAATGAGCAGTTCTTC. Amino acids: CASSVGLAGYNEQFF.

This rearrangement joins TRBV10-3 to TRBJ2-1; D ambiguous. Germline lookup yields CDR1 ENHRY and CDR2 SYGVKD. V lost 3 bases to trimming and J lost 7 bases, with 7 bases between them. The CDR3 consists of 12 residues. This chain's CDR3 is CAISDSRNEQFF. The CDR3, as DNA: TGTGCCATCAGTGACTCTAGGAATGAGCAGTTCTTC.

The V call is TRBV4-3, the J call TRBJ2-1, with TRBD1 matching 9 bases. The V gene's germline CDR1 is LGHNA and CDR2 YSLEER. The CDR3 length is 16 residues. V lost 4 bases, J lost 2 bases, and 6 bases stayed unmatched. CDR3 bases: TGCGCCAGCAGCCGCGAGGACAGGGGACCCTACAATGAGCAGTTCTTC. Its protein product is CASSREDRGPYNEQFF.

This clone was picked up one time. The J gene is TRBJ1-3, the V gene TRBV14; TRBD1 aligns across 7 bases. The CDR3 runs to 16 residues. Losses at the gene ends were 0 bases for V and 6 bases for J; bases not matched to a gene: 8. Germline CDR1 is SGHDN and CDR2 is FVKESK. CDR3 sequence (DNA): TGTGCCAGCAGCCAAGATTTCGACAGGGACGAAAACACCATATATTTT. It translates to CASSQDFDRDENTIYF.

The rearrangement links TRBV27 to TRBJ1-1; 7 bases align to TRBD1. Germline loops: CDR1 MNHEY, CDR2 SMNVEV (reference sequence). CDR3 length equals 15 residues. V trimming: 2 bases; J trimming: 5 bases; junction bases outside the gene matches: 8. In DNA form, the CDR3 reads TGTGCCAGCAGTTTAACAGGGGTCCTGAGGACTGAAGCTTTCTTT. This gives the protein CASSLTGVLRTEAFF.

The sample holds one count of this clone. The rearrangement links TRBV6-1 to TRBJ1-5; D is unresolved. CDR1 MNHNS and CDR2 SASEGT come from the germline V gene. The CDR3 sequence is 14 residues long. Trimming cost V 5 bases and J 2 bases, with 10 bases left between them. The CDR3: CASSQNFGNQPQHF. The CDR3 DNA reads TGTGCCAGCAGTCAAAATTTTGGCAATCAGCCCCAGCATTTT.

Here the CDR3 reads CASSERQGADGGEKLFF. The CDR3 region has the DNA TGTGCCAGCAGCGAAAGACAGGGGGCGGACGGGGGTGAAAAACTGTTTTTT. The chain employs TRBV9 and TRBJ1-4; 10 nucleotides agree with TRBD1. This CDR3 has 17 residues. Per the germline V gene, CDR1 is SGDLS and CDR2 is YYNGEE. V trimming: 3 bases; J trimming: 7 bases; junction bases outside the gene matches: 12. The full variable domain, rest sourced from reference TRBV9 and TRBJ1-4, is DSGVTQTPKHLITATGQRVTLRCSPRSGDLSVYWYQQSLDQGLQFLIQYYNGEERAKGNILERFSAQQFPDLHSELNLSSLELGDSALYFCASSERQGADGGEKLFFGSGTQLSVL.

V is TRBV16 and J is TRBJ2-1, with a possible D match to TRBD2 (5 bases). The germline CDR1 and CDR2 sequences are KGHSY and FQNENV. Trimming pared 5 bases from V and 4 bases from J, leaving 6 bases between. CDR3 length: 12 residues. CDR3 coding DNA: TGTGCCAGCAGCAAGCGGTACAATGAGCAGTTCTTC. Translated, it gives CASSKRYNEQFF. The full variable domain, with the rest looked up from reference TRBV16 and TRBJ2-1, is GEEVAQTPKHLVRGEGQKAKLYCAPIKGHSYVFWYQQVLKNEFKFLISFQNENVFDETGMPKERFSAKCLPNSPCSLEIQATKLEDSAVYFCASSKRYNEQFFGPGTRLTVL.

V and J are TRBV19 and TRBJ1-1, with D uncertain. The germline gives CDR1 LNHDA, CDR2 SQIVND (reference sequence). There are 12 residues in the CDR3. The V end was cut by 5 bases, the J end by 8 bases, with 12 bases between. The CDR3 DNA sequence: TGTGCCAGTAGTCCCCGGTCGACAGAAGCTTTCTTT. It codes for CASSPRSTEAFF.

This chain joins TRBV10-2 and TRBJ2-7; possibly TRBD2 for D (5 bases). Germline V lookup: CDR1 WSHSY, CDR2 SAAADI. Between the trimmed V and J ends, which lost 7 bases and 1 base, there was a span of 14 bases. This CDR3 comprises 14 residues. For the CDR3, the DNA is TGCGCCAGCACGACCAGAGGGCTATCCTACGAGCAGTACTTC. This codes for CASTTRGLSYEQYF.

In this sample, this clone turned up once. This chain joins TRBV19 and TRBJ1-6; D is ambiguous. The CDR3 is made up of 15 amino acids. Per the germline V gene, CDR1 is LNHDA and CDR2 is SQIVND (reference sequence). V was pared by 7 bases and J by 8 bases, with 18 bases between. The CDR3 region has the DNA TGTGCCAGTACTACCGACGCTCGAGGGTATTCACCCCTCCACTTT. It specifies CASTTDARGYSPLHF.

The chain uses TRBV4-1 and TRBJ1-5; a possible D gene is TRBD1 (5 bases). With 0 bases removed from V and 4 bases from J, the gap between germline ends came to 19 bases. This CDR3 spans 18 amino acids. CDR1 is MGHRA, CDR2 YSYEKL, per germline. The CDR3 protein is CASSQESGHRRGNQPQHF. The CDR3 DNA sequence: TGCGCCAGCAGCCAAGAATCCGGACACCGGAGGGGAAATCAGCCCCAGCATTTT.

The chain uses TRBV6-5 and TRBJ1-1; D perhaps matches TRBD1 (5 bases). V dropped 5 bases and J dropped 5 bases, with 15 bases sitting between them. The CDR3 contains 14 residues. Per the germline V gene, CDR1 is MNHEY and CDR2 is SVGAGI. CDR3 region: CASSPGLSRTEAFF. The CDR3 DNA reads TGTGCCAGCAGTCCGGGACTGTCGAGGACTGAAGCTTTCTTT.

The V call is TRBV15, the J call TRBJ2-7; 9 bases are shared with TRBD2. Germline lookup yields CDR1 LNHNV and CDR2 YYDKDF (reference sequence). V lost 1 base, J lost 0 bases, and 1 base stayed unmatched. This CDR3 is 15 amino acids long. CDR3 protein: CATSRVAGASYEQYF. CDR3 in DNA: TGTGCCACCAGCAGAGTAGCGGGGGCCTCCTACGAGCAGTACTTC.